A selection of T cell receptor beta chains follows, all from one sample in a study of cytomegalovirus exposure and HLA in healthy donors. Clones were read by immunoSEQ multiplex PCR, and TCRdb kept only the in-frame ones, dropping some. The sample records tens of thousands of clones, around 95% being singletons. Sequenced: PBMCs. These receptors all come from a man aged 18 to 29 in good health and CMV-seronegative. The CDR3 runs from the conserved cysteine through the conserved F or W. D genes are given only for firm matches. Clone sizes are given selectively: once, few, many, or a class where the clone is expanded.

v_gene: TRBV4-1
abundance: .
j_gene: TRBJ1-1
d_gene: .
CDR3nt: TGCGCCAGCAGCCAAACTACCGGCAACACTGAAGCTTTCTTT
CDR3aa: CASSQTTGNTEAFF

v_gene: TRBV18
abundance: .
j_gene: TRBJ1-2
d_gene: .
CDR3nt: TGTGCCAGCTCACCACTCGAGACAGAGACCTATGGCTACACCTTC
CDR3aa: CASSPLETETYGYTF

v_gene: TRBV9
abundance: .
j_gene: TRBJ2-3
d_gene: .
CDR3nt: TGTGCCAGCAGCGTAACAGGCCGCACAGATACGCAGTATTTT
CDR3aa: CASSVTGRTDTQYF

v_gene: TRBV5-4
abundance: .
j_gene: TRBJ2-7
d_gene: TRBD2
CDR3nt: TGTGCCAGCAGCTTGGTTCCTAGCGGGAGAGACGAGCAGTACTTC
CDR3aa: CASSLVPSGRDEQYF

v_gene: TRBV6-5
abundance: .
j_gene: TRBJ1-5
d_gene: TRBD1
CDR3nt: TGTGCCAGCAGTCAACAGGGGATTAGCAATCAGCCCCAGCATTTT
CDR3aa: CASSQQGISNQPQHF

v_gene: TRBV28
abundance: .
j_gene: TRBJ2-1
d_gene: TRBD1
CDR3nt: TGTGCCAGCAGTCCAGGGGGTAGGGATGAGCAGTTCTTC
CDR3aa: CASSPGGRDEQFF

v_gene: TRBV6-5
abundance: .
j_gene: TRBJ2-7
d_gene: TRBD1
CDR3nt: TGTGCCAGCAGGTCGGACAGGTGGAGCACCTACGAGCAGTACTTC
CDR3aa: CASRSDRWSTYEQYF

v_gene: TRBV5-6
abundance: .
j_gene: TRBJ2-7
d_gene: TRBD1
CDR3nt: TGTGCCAGCAGCTTGGGGCAGGGGGCTCGCGAGCAGTACTTC
CDR3aa: CASSLGQGAREQYF

v_gene: TRBV2
abundance: once
j_gene: TRBJ2-2
d_gene: .
CDR3nt: TGTGCCAGCAGTGAAGACCTTCGGGGAGGGAACACCGGGGAGCTGTTTTTT
CDR3aa: CASSEDLRGGNTGELFF

v_gene: TRBV11-3
abundance: .
j_gene: TRBJ2-7
d_gene: TRBD2
CDR3nt: TGTGCCAGCCGCGGGGGGGGAGGGAGTGAGCAGTACTTC
CDR3aa: CASRGGGGSEQYF

v_gene: TRBV28
abundance: .
j_gene: TRBJ2-4
d_gene: TRBD1
CDR3nt: TGTGCCAGCAGTTTATTAGGGGGCCTAACTCTAGCCAAAAACATTCAGTACTTC
CDR3aa: CASSLLGGLTLAKNIQYF

v_gene: TRBV5-4
abundance: .
j_gene: TRBJ2-7
d_gene: .
CDR3nt: TGTGCCAGCAGCTTGGACAGAGCCTACGAGCAGTACTTC
CDR3aa: CASSLDRAYEQYF

v_gene: TRBV25-1
abundance: .
j_gene: TRBJ1-5
d_gene: .
CDR3nt: TGTGCCAGCAGTCGGACAGAAACAGAGCAGCCCCAGCATTTT
CDR3aa: CASSRTETEQPQHF

v_gene: TRBV6-6
abundance: .
j_gene: TRBJ2-1
d_gene: TRBD1
CDR3nt: TGTGCCAGCAGGCGGCAGGGGGCCGGCGATGAGCAGTTCTTC
CDR3aa: CASRRQGAGDEQFF

v_gene: TRBV5-4
abundance: .
j_gene: TRBJ1-3
d_gene: TRBD1
CDR3nt: TGTGCCAGCAGCCGGACAGGGGGCACTGGAAACACCATATATTTT
CDR3aa: CASSRTGGTGNTIYF

v_gene: TRBV4-1
abundance: .
j_gene: TRBJ1-2
d_gene: TRBD1
CDR3nt: TGCGCCAGCAGCCTCATGACAGGGGAAGACTATGGCTACACCTTC
CDR3aa: CASSLMTGEDYGYTF

v_gene: TRBV28
abundance: once
j_gene: TRBJ1-2
d_gene: .
CDR3nt: TGTGCCAGTTCCGGAGGGGAGACTAACTATGGCTACACCTTC
CDR3aa: CASSGGETNYGYTF

v_gene: TRBV2
abundance: .
j_gene: TRBJ2-2
d_gene: TRBD1
CDR3nt: TGTGCCAGGGGACAGGGGCCCGGGGAGCTGTTTTTT
CDR3aa: CARGQGPGELFF

v_gene: TRBV7-7
abundance: .
j_gene: TRBJ2-1
d_gene: TRBD2
CDR3nt: TGTGCTAGCAGCGCAGCCCCGGGACTAGCGGTTTACAATGAGCAGTTCTTC
CDR3aa: CASSAAPGLAVYNEQFF

v_gene: TRBV6-1
abundance: .
j_gene: TRBJ1-4
d_gene: .
CDR3nt: TGTGCCAGCATGAGGGTTCCTAATGAAAAACTGTTTTTT
CDR3aa: CASMRVPNEKLFF

v_gene: TRBV11-2
abundance: .
j_gene: TRBJ2-7
d_gene: .
CDR3nt: TGTGCCAGCAGCGTCACAGGGAGTGAGCAGTACTTC
CDR3aa: CASSVTGSEQYF

v_gene: TRBV4-1
abundance: .
j_gene: TRBJ1-5
d_gene: .
CDR3nt: TGCGCCAGCAGCCAAGCGGAAGGGGTAGGTCAGCCCCAGCATTTT
CDR3aa: CASSQAEGVGQPQHF

v_gene: TRBV11-2
abundance: once
j_gene: TRBJ1-4
d_gene: TRBD1
CDR3nt: TGTGCCAGCAGTTCTCAGGGGGGATATAATGAAAAACTGTTTTTT
CDR3aa: CASSSQGGYNEKLFF

v_gene: TRBV9
abundance: few
j_gene: TRBJ1-5
d_gene: .
CDR3nt: TGTGCCAGCAGCGCCGAGGGAACTAGCAATCAGCCCCAGCATTTT
CDR3aa: CASSAEGTSNQPQHF

v_gene: TRBV19
abundance: .
j_gene: TRBJ1-5
d_gene: .
CDR3nt: TGTGCCAGTAGTTCGTCTACTGCGGCCAATCAGCCCCAGCATTTT
CDR3aa: CASSSSTAANQPQHF

v_gene: TRBV15
abundance: .
j_gene: TRBJ2-7
d_gene: TRBD2
CDR3nt: TGTGCCACCAGCAGGCCGGGGGGGGCCTACGAGCAGTACTTC
CDR3aa: CATSRPGGAYEQYF

v_gene: TRBV19
abundance: .
j_gene: TRBJ1-1
d_gene: .
CDR3nt: TGTGCCAGTAGTATGGGCCGAACCAACACTGAAGCTTTCTTT
CDR3aa: CASSMGRTNTEAFF

v_gene: TRBV21-1
abundance: .
j_gene: TRBJ2-7
d_gene: .
CDR3nt: TGTGCCAGGATTAGACAGAACGAAACCTACGAGCAGTACTTC
CDR3aa: CARIRQNETYEQYF

v_gene: TRBV28
abundance: .
j_gene: TRBJ1-1
d_gene: .
CDR3nt: TGTGCCAGCAGTTGGCCTCAGGGAGGAGGAGAGACTGAAGCTTTCTTT
CDR3aa: CASSWPQGGGETEAFF

v_gene: TRBV11-2
abundance: once
j_gene: TRBJ2-5
d_gene: TRBD2
CDR3nt: TGTGCCAGCAGCTTTGGCGGGAGTGAGACCCAGTACTTC
CDR3aa: CASSFGGSETQYF

v_gene: TRBV15
abundance: .
j_gene: TRBJ1-5
d_gene: TRBD1
CDR3nt: TGTGCCACCAGCTTCGGGACAGGCAATCAGCCCCAGCATTTT
CDR3aa: CATSFGTGNQPQHF

v_gene: TRBV10-3
abundance: .
j_gene: TRBJ1-5
d_gene: TRBD1
CDR3nt: TGTGCCATCAGCCAGGGGGCCGATCAGCCCCAGCATTTT
CDR3aa: CAISQGADQPQHF

v_gene: TRBV11-3
abundance: .
j_gene: TRBJ1-1
d_gene: .
CDR3nt: TGTGCCAGCAGCATATCCTTGAACACTGAAGCTTTCTTT
CDR3aa: CASSISLNTEAFF

v_gene: TRBV19
abundance: .
j_gene: TRBJ2-7
d_gene: .
CDR3nt: TGTGCCAGTAGTATAGGTCCAGGAACCTACGAGCAGTACTTC
CDR3aa: CASSIGPGTYEQYF

v_gene: TRBV9
abundance: .
j_gene: TRBJ1-1
d_gene: TRBD1
CDR3nt: TGTGCCAGCAGCGTAACGGGACAGGGGGAGACTGAAGCTTTCTTT
CDR3aa: CASSVTGQGETEAFF

v_gene: TRBV5-1
abundance: .
j_gene: TRBJ2-3
d_gene: TRBD2
CDR3nt: TGCGCCAGCAGCTTGAGCGGGATGGAGACAGATACGCAGTATTTT
CDR3aa: CASSLSGMETDTQYF

v_gene: TRBV18
abundance: .
j_gene: TRBJ1-2
d_gene: .
CDR3nt: TGTGCCAGCTCACCCCCGGGACACCTAAACTATGGCTACACCTTC
CDR3aa: CASSPPGHLNYGYTF

v_gene: TRBV4-1
abundance: .
j_gene: TRBJ1-6
d_gene: .
CDR3nt: TGCGCCAGCAGCCCAAGAGACAGGCCCTATAATTCACCCCTCCACTTT
CDR3aa: CASSPRDRPYNSPLHF

v_gene: TRBV10-2
abundance: .
j_gene: TRBJ1-2
d_gene: TRBD1
CDR3nt: TGCGCCAGCAGTGAGTGGCCCGGGACAGGTGATGGCTACACCTTC
CDR3aa: CASSEWPGTGDGYTF

v_gene: TRBV27
abundance: .
j_gene: TRBJ2-2
d_gene: TRBD1
CDR3nt: TGTGCCAGCAGCCTTACAGGGGCCGGGACCGGGGAGCTGTTTTTT
CDR3aa: CASSLTGAGTGELFF